This TCR beta chain was sequenced in a study of blood T cells in healthy people across ages. General observations from the study: Naive T cell percentage showed a strong correlation with the diversity of TCR beta.

This clonotype has only a few counts. Antigen unknown. The V gene's germline CDR1 is SGHRS and CDR2 YFSETQ. V was pared by 4 bases and J by 8 bases, with 12 bases of the junction left unmatched. The CDR3 covers 15 residues. PCR was performed a second time for about 7 to 12 cycles using a sample-barcoded 5' primer and a J-beta primer mix. Template switching added a 12-random-nucleotide identifier to every cDNA molecule. TCRdb used MiXCR to reprocess the 5' RACE reads, holding one entry per CDR3 protein. The sample lists more than 650,000 distinct CDR3 sequences; 22% were seen once. This TCR derives from a man between 65 and 80 years old in good health. The specimen was blood. V is TRBV5-1 and J is TRBJ2-1, with TRBD1 matching 7 bases. CDR3: CASSKQPGQQYEQFF. The CDR3 nucleotides are TGCGCCAGCAGCAAGCAACCGGGACAGCAGTATGAGCAGTTCTTC.